The 18 T cell receptor beta chains given below trace back to one sample, sequenced in a study of breast tumors, draining lymph nodes, adjacent tissues. The lymph nodes were axillary draining lymph nodes from breast cancer patients. One entry per CDR3 protein, called by TCRdb with MiXCR from the multiplex PCR reads. The sample has about 230,000 distinct CDR3 sequences; about 32% are singletons. Sequenced material: axillary lymph node tissue. The receptors stem from a female donor with breast cancer. Some clones in this sample may be carry-over from other donors' samples.

This clonotype was recorded only once. The CDR3 carries no conserved terminal phenylalanine or tryptophan, so it likely arises from a read error. V gene TRBV5-1 combines with J gene TRBJ1-2, with 7 nucleotides matching TRBD1. The length of the CDR3 is 13 residues. The V segment lost 4 bases and the J segment 6 bases; nucleotides outside the gene matches: 6. Per germline, CDR1 SGHRS and CDR2 YFSETQ. For the CDR3, the DNA is TGCGCCAGCAGCCCGACAGGGCCACATGGCTACACCTGC. Its protein is CASSPTGPHGYTC.

A remark on this clonotype: This sequence may be a read error, since a much larger clone differs from it by one base. The chain uses TRBV3-1 and TRBJ1-5; 9 nucleotides match TRBD1. The germline V gene encodes CDR1 LGHDT and CDR2 YNNKEL (reference sequence). This CDR3 is built from 15 residues. The CDR3 DNA reads as TGTGCCAGCAGCCACGGGACAGGGCGCAATCAGCCCCAGCGTTTT. This translates into CASSHGTGRNQPQRF.

This clonotype turned up a few times. Since a much larger clone is just one base distant, this may be a read error. The genes are TRBV20-1 and TRBJ2-7, with D tentatively TRBD2 (5 bases). Germline lookup yields CDR1 DFQATT and CDR2 SNEGSKA (reference sequence). The CDR3 length is 14 residues. V was shortened by 0 bases and J by 6 bases, with 15 bases between the two germline ends. In DNA, the CDR3 is TGCAGTGCTAGAGATGGAGGCCTAGTCACCGAGCAGTACTTC. Translating it yields CSARDGGLVTEQYF.

Worth noting for this clonotype: This could be a read error, since a much larger clone is one nucleotide away. This chain connects TRBV27 to TRBJ1-2; TRBD1 aligns across 7 bases. Germline V CDR1 and CDR2: MNHEY, SMNVEV (reference sequence). The CDR3 consists of 15 residues. The CDR3 DNA sequence: TGTGCCAGTTGGACCTCTACAGGGGACCTCTATGGCTACATCTTC. Translating it yields CASWTSTGDLYGYIF.

The chain is built from TRBV29-1 and TRBJ1-4; 10 bases fit TRBD1. Germline V gives CDR1 SQVTM, CDR2 ANQGSEA. This CDR3 has 15 residues. The V gene end was trimmed by 5 bases and the J gene end by 2 bases; junction bases not matched to a gene: 5. CDR3 DNA sequence: TGCAGCGTTTCCTCGGGACAGGGGACTAATGAAAAACTGTTTTTT. Protein sequence: CSVSSGQGTNEKLFF.

This chain connects TRBV2 to TRBJ1-3; 7 bases fit TRBD1. Germline loops: CDR1 SNHLY, CDR2 FYNNEI. Trimming at V came to 6 bases and at J to 4 bases, leaving 9 bases not matched to a gene. The CDR3 contains 15 residues. The CDR3 DNA reads TGTGCCAGCAGCGCCGGGACAGATGCAGGAAACACCATATATTTT. Translating gives CASSAGTDAGNTIYF.

The table lists this clonotype with many counts. The CDR3 DNA sequence: TGTGCCAGCAGCCAAGATGATGGGGGGACAGCCTCCTACGAGCAGTACTTC. Its protein product is CASSQDDGGTASYEQYF. This chain uses TRBV4-2 with TRBJ2-7; D might be TRBD1 (7 bases). The germline V and J ends were trimmed by 0 bases and 0 bases, with 15 bases remaining between them. Germline CDR1 and CDR2: LGHNA and YNFKEQ. CDR3 size: 17 residues.

The gene calls are TRBV9 and TRBJ2-1; D tentatively reads TRBD1 or TRBD2 (6 bases each). This CDR3 is 12 amino acids long. CDR1 is SGDLS, CDR2 YYNGEE, per germline. Between the trimmed V and J ends, which lost 1 base and 8 bases, there was a span of 7 bases. This CDR3 reads CASSVRGDEQFF. CDR3 nucleotides: TGTGCCAGCAGCGTAAGGGGGGATGAGCAGTTCTTC. The complete variable domain, with remaining parts taken from reference TRBV9 and TRBJ2-1, reads DSGVTQTPKHLITATGQRVTLRCSPRSGDLSVYWYQQSLDQGLQFLIQYYNGEERAKGNILERFSAQQFPDLHSELNLSSLELGDSALYFCASSVRGDEQFFGPGTRLTVL.

This clonotype was seen many times. This rearrangement joins TRBV30 to TRBJ2-5; D may match TRBD1 or TRBD2 (6 bases each). The V gene lost 2 bases and the J gene lost 5 bases, with 18 bases spanning the gap. CDR1 and CDR2 from the germline V gene are GTSNPN and SVGIG (reference sequence). This CDR3 is built from 15 residues. The CDR3 sequence is CAWSSLSGAQETQYF. DNA of the CDR3: TGTGCCTGGAGTAGTCTTTCGGGGGCGCAGGAGACCCAGTACTTC.

This clonotype has at least ten counts. A much larger clone differs by one base, so this may be a read error. The V call is TRBV7-3, the J call TRBJ2-5, with a tentative D call TRBD2 (7 bases). Germline CDR1 and CDR2: SGHTA and FQGTGA. This CDR3 comprises 15 residues. CDR3 sequence reads: CASSLVGGLRETQHF. The CDR3 DNA is TGTGCCAGCAGCTTAGTCGGGGGGCTCAGGGAGACCCAGCACTTC.

Points on this clonotype: A much bigger clone sits one base away, suggesting this may be a read error. This chain connects TRBV6-1 to TRBJ1-4, with D unresolved. The germline V gene has CDR1 MNHNS and CDR2 SASEGT. The CDR3 runs to 14 residues. The CDR3 is CASSEFLGDEELFF. The DNA of the CDR3 is TGTGCCAGCAGTGAATTCCTAGGAGATGAAGAACTGTTTTTT.

The chain has TRBV7-9 and TRBJ1-1; D is undetermined. The CDR3 runs to 10 residues. V lost 4 bases and J 6 bases, leaving 3 bases between the germline ends. From germline, CDR1 is SEHNR and CDR2 FQNEAQ (reference sequence). This CDR3 is CASSYSEAFF. CDR3 coding DNA: TGTGCCAGCAGCTATTCTGAAGCTTTCTTT.

The table lists this clonotype with many counts. The V and J genes are TRBV24-1 and TRBJ1-2; possible D gene TRBD1, 5 bases. This CDR3 comprises 13 residues. The germline V gene encodes CDR1 KGHDR and CDR2 SFDVKD. Between the trimmed V and J ends, which lost 3 bases and 2 bases, there was a span of 6 bases. The CDR3 nucleotides read TGTGCCACCAGTGATGGGGGAAACTATGGCTACACCTTC. Its protein is CATSDGGNYGYTF.

The gene calls are TRBV7-2 and TRBJ2-2; D gene ambiguous. The CDR3 loop spans 12 amino acids. With 6 bases removed from V and 5 bases from J, the gap between germline ends came to 7 bases. Germline V gives CDR1 SGHTA, CDR2 FQGNSA. CDR3 in DNA: TGTGCCAGCAGAGATATGACCGGGGAGCTGTTTTTT. Amino acid sequence: CASRDMTGELFF. Looking up the rest from reference TRBV7-2 and TRBJ2-2 gives the full variable domain: GAGVSQSPSNKVTEKGKDVELRCDPISGHTALYWYRQSLGQGLEFLIYFQGNSAPDKSGLPSDRFSAERTGGSVSTLTIQRTQQEDSAVYLCASRDMTGELFFGEGSRLTVL.

To note about this clonotype: Compared with germline, one end of the junction differs, possibly owing to a read error. The chain employs TRBV7-3 and TRBJ2-3; tentatively, D is TRBD2 (5 bases). Germline CDR1 reads SGHTA; CDR2 reads FQGTGA. The CDR3 runs to 15 residues. The CDR3 nucleotides are TGTGTCAGCAGCTTAAACGGCGGGTCCACAGATACGCAGTATTTT. Encoded protein: CVSSLNGGSTDTQYF.

This clonotype appeared many times. J is TRBJ2-7 and V is TRBV7-8; D is perhaps TRBD2 (6 bases). V was pared by 5 bases and J by 7 bases, with 15 bases between. In germline, CDR1 is SGHVS, CDR2 FQNEAQ. CDR3 length: 13 residues. CDR3 coding DNA: TGTGCCAGCAGCCCGGGACTTACGGGGGAGCAGTACTTC. This sequence encodes CASSPGLTGEQYF.

J is TRBJ1-1 and V is TRBV14; D is unclear. Germline V gives CDR1 SGHDN, CDR2 FVKESK. Trimming cost V 4 bases and J 0 bases, with 12 bases left between them. The CDR3 length is 15 residues. CDR3 sequence: CASSLPEGLNTEAFF. The CDR3 coding sequence is TGTGCCAGCAGCCTACCCGAGGGCCTGAACACTGAAGCTTTCTTT.

The rearrangement uses TRBV14 and TRBJ2-2; D remains ambiguous. Germline lookup yields CDR1 SGHDN and CDR2 FVKESK. This CDR3 spans 16 amino acids. V lost 4 bases to trimming and J lost 2 bases, with 14 bases between them. This CDR3 is CASSPLPQDNTGELFF. The CDR3 DNA is TGTGCCAGCAGCCCCCTGCCGCAGGATAACACCGGGGAGCTGTTTTTT.